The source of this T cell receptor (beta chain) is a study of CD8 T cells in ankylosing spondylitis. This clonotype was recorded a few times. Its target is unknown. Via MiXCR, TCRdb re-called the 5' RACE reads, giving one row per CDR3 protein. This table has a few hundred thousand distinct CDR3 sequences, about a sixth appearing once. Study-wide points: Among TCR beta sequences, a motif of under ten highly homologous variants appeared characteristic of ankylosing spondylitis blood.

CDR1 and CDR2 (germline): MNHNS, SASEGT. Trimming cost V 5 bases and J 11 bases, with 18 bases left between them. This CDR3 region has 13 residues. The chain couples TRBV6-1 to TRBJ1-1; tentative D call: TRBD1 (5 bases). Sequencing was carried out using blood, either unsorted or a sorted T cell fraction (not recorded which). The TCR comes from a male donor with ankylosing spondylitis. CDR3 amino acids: CASSPPEHGAAFF. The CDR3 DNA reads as TGTGCCAGCAGTCCCCCGGAGCACGGGGCGGCTTTCTTT.